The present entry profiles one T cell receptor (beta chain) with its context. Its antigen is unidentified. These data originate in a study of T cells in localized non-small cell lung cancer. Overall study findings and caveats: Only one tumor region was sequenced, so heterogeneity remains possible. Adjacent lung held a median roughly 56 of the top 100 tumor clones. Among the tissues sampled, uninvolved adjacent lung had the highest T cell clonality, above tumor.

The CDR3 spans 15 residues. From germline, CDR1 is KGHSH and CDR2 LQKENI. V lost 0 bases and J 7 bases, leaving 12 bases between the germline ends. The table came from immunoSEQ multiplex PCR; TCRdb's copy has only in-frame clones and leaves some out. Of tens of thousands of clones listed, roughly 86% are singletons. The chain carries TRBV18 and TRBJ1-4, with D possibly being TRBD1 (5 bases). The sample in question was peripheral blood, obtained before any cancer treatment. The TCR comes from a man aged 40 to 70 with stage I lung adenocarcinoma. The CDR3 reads CASSPPAGRGEKLFF. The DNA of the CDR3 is TGTGCCAGCTCACCACCGGCAGGGAGGGGTGAAAAACTGTTTTTT.